The clone carrying this T cell receptor (beta chain) was detected only a few times. Its antigen is unknown. J gave up 4 bases and V 1 base, and 4 bases lay outside the gene matches. Germline V lookup: CDR1 LGHNA, CDR2 YNFKEQ. CDR3 length: 16 residues. The protocol was immunoSEQ multiplex PCR, while the TCRdb copy is restricted to in-frame clones and leaves out a portion. The sample carries more than 140,000 clones, approximately 89% recorded once. The source of the sample is a study of T cell responses to AZD1222 COVID-19 vaccine. Study-level results: Possibly, clonal diversity was underestimated; donors were largely white British and included more females. The CD4 TCRs associated with vaccination extended across spike and predominated at 160-218 and 743-854. Epitopes outside B.1.351 and B.1.1.7 mutated regions reportedly drew nearly half of spike TCRs.

This receptor was identified in an adult in good health. This sample comprised peripheral blood, obtained on day 0 of MenACWY control vaccination. The V call is TRBV4-2, the J call TRBJ2-1, with 10 bases identical to TRBD1. CDR3 DNA: TGTGCCAGCAGCCAAGTCCGGGACAGGGGATACAATGAGCAGTTCTTC. This translates into CASSQVRDRGYNEQFF.